A single sample is the source of the 27 T cell receptor beta chains below, sequenced in a study of regulatory T cells in long-lasting Graves disease. As for time point: persistent/refractory GD, antithyroid drugs over 5 years with positive TRAb. PBMCs were the source of the RNA used for TCR sequencing. Arm-PCR of CDR3 regions and iRepertoire HTBI primers were used to build TCR beta libraries. TCRdb fed the multiplex PCR reads into MiXCR, producing one record per CDR3 protein. The data show 300,000 to 500,000 distinct CDR3 sequences, under 25% seen once. The starting material was peripheral blood mononuclear cells (PBMCs), obtained when the disease was refractory, from a patient treated with antithyroid drugs. Receptor source: a female donor with Graves disease.

This clonotype was observed a handful of times. The J gene is TRBJ2-1, the V gene TRBV28; 13 nucleotides agree with TRBD2. The germline V gene encodes CDR1 MDHEN and CDR2 SYDVKM. V was pared by 5 bases and J by 9 bases, with 10 bases of the junction left unmatched. The CDR3 covers 16 residues. CDR3 loop: CASSARLAGGPFEQFF. In DNA form, the CDR3 reads TGTGCCAGCAGTGCCAGACTAGCGGGAGGCCCTTTTGAGCAGTTCTTC.

This clonotype was counted at least ten times. The DNA of the CDR3 is TGTGCCAGCAGCCAAGATTGGGGGAACACCGGGGAGCTGTTTTTT. Its protein product is CASSQDWGNTGELFF. This chain joins TRBV3-1 and TRBJ2-2; no definite D call. V was cut by 0 bases and J by 1 base, with 6 bases left in between. CDR1 and CDR2 (germline): LGHDT, YNNKEL (reference sequence). This CDR3 is built from 15 residues.

This clonotype came up many times. V gene TRBV14 combines with J gene TRBJ2-7, with D uncertain. CDR3 length: 15 amino acids. Looked up from germline, CDR1 is SGHDN and CDR2 is FVKESK. Between the trimmed V and J ends, which lost 1 base and 4 bases, there was a span of 14 bases. The CDR3 spells CASSQGLARNYEQYF. Here the CDR3 DNA reads TGTGCCAGCAGCCAAGGATTAGCAAGGAATTACGAGCAGTACTTC.

V gene TRBV10-2 combines with J gene TRBJ2-7, with D perhaps TRBD2 (6 bases). Per the germline V gene, CDR1 is WSHSY and CDR2 is SAAADI. Trimming took off 3 bases at V and 2 bases at J, with 14 bases between the two ends. The CDR3 length is 15 residues. CDR3 DNA sequence: TGCGCCAGCAGTGATCTTAGCGGACGCCCCTACGAGCAGTACTTC. This translates into CASSDLSGRPYEQYF.

In the case of this clonotype: A much more abundant neighbour one base away suggests this may be a read error. The V and J genes are TRBV6-2 or TRBV6-3 and TRBJ1-5; 10 bases align to TRBD1. The J segment lost 4 bases and the V segment lost 5 bases, leaving 5 bases of the junction unmatched. The CDR3 extends over 15 amino acids. CDR1 is MNHEY and CDR2 is SVGEGT in the germline V gene. As DNA, the CDR3 is TGTGCCAGCAGTGAAGGACAGGGGGTGAATCAGCCCCAGCATTTT. As protein: CASSEGQGVNQPQHF.

This clonotype was counted many times. The gene calls are TRBV3-1 and TRBJ1-6, with D possibly TRBD1 on 5 matching bases. The CDR3 runs to 15 residues. V was cut by 1 base and J by 7 bases, with 11 bases left in between. The germline gives CDR1 LGHDT, CDR2 YNNKEL (reference sequence). The CDR3 DNA is TGTGCCAGCAGCCAAGTGGGGGACCGAAATTCACCCCTCCACTTT. This sequence encodes CASSQVGDRNSPLHF.

This clonotype showed up many times. The chain is built from TRBV13 and TRBJ1-1; TRBD1 matches at 12 bases. In germline, CDR1 is PRHDT, CDR2 FYEKMQ (reference sequence). There are 17 residues in the CDR3. V was clipped by 6 bases and J by 1 base; unmatched bases: 9. The chain's CDR3 is CASSLGGTGGPNTEAFF. As DNA, the CDR3 is TGTGCCAGCAGTCTTGGCGGGACAGGGGGCCCGAACACTGAAGCTTTCTTT.

The J gene is TRBJ1-5, the V gene TRBV28, with 7 bases fitting TRBD1. This CDR3 has 15 residues. V lost 10 bases and J lost 6; bases outside the gene matches: 15. Germline V gene lookup returns CDR1 MDHEN and CDR2 SYDVKM. The CDR3: CATRGIGGRSQPQHF. The CDR3 bases are TGTGCCACCAGGGGGATAGGGGGTCGGAGTCAGCCCCAGCATTTT.

This clonotype was seen a few times. The V call is TRBV5-1, the J call TRBJ1-2, with 10 bases identical to TRBD1. The CDR3 runs to 14 residues. Looked up from germline, CDR1 is SGHRS and CDR2 is YFSETQ. Germline trimming cut 2 bases from V and 7 bases from J; bases unmatched to any gene: 5. DNA of the CDR3: TGCGCCAGCAGCTTTGACAGGGGGCGCAGTGGCTACACCTTC. It codes for CASSFDRGRSGYTF.

A remark on this clonotype: A much larger clone lies one base from this, so it may be a read error. The chain uses TRBV20-1 and TRBJ1-4; D is undetermined. Between the trimmed V and J ends, which lost 0 bases and 4 bases, there was a span of 9 bases. The CDR3 sequence is 14 residues long. Germline CDR1 DFQATT, CDR2 SNEGSKA (reference sequence). DNA for the CDR3: TGCAGTGCTAGAGATTCCAGCCTTAATGAAAAACTGTTTTTT. Translating gives CSARDSSLNEKLFF.

The chain recombines TRBV10-3 with TRBJ2-7, with 9 nucleotides matching TRBD2. Germline values: CDR1 ENHRY, CDR2 SYGVKD. CDR3 length: 16 amino acids. After removal of 8 bases from V and 0 bases from J, the junction contained 11 bases not matched to a gene. The CDR3 protein is CAIGRTSGYPSYEQYF. As DNA, the CDR3 is TGTGCCATCGGGCGAACTAGCGGGTACCCCTCCTACGAGCAGTACTTC.

This chain uses TRBV6-5 with TRBJ1-5; D may be TRBD1 (5 bases). This CDR3 is built from 15 residues. The germline gives CDR1 MNHEY, CDR2 SVGAGI. V lost 2 bases and J lost 6, with 14 bases in between. CDR3 DNA sequence: TGTGCCAGCAGTTACCCAGGGTTTTCAAGTCAGCCCCAGCATTTT. Protein product: CASSYPGFSSQPQHF.

The CDR3 DNA sequence: TGTGCCAGGGGATCCGGGACAGGGCTACTCAGGCAGCCCCAGCATTTT. Amino acid sequence: CARGSGTGLLRQPQHF. The rearrangement links TRBV14 to TRBJ1-5; 9 nucleotides align to TRBD1. Germline-derived CDR1 and CDR2 are SGHDN and FVKESK. The CDR3 totals 16 residues. V lost 9 bases and J lost 7; bases outside the gene matches: 16.

This clonotype was recorded a few times. CDR3 sequence: CASSPDGTSNQPQHF. The DNA for the CDR3 is TGCGCCAGCAGCCCCGACGGGACTAGCAATCAGCCCCAGCATTTT. This chain joins TRBV5-1 and TRBJ1-5; tentative D call: TRBD1 (5 bases). This CDR3 is built from 15 residues. V lost 4 bases to trimming and J lost 0 bases, with 11 bases between them. The germline CDR1 and CDR2 sequences are SGHRS and YFSETQ.

About this clonotype: Because the CDR3 is missing its conserved closing phenylalanine or tryptophan, this is likely a read error. The rearrangement joins TRBV11-2 to TRBJ2-5, with TRBD2 matching over 9 bases. Matching the DNA end better, TRBJ2-7 makes the J call doubtful. The germline gives CDR1 SGHAT, CDR2 FQNNGV. The CDR3 is made up of 14 amino acids. CDR3 sequence (DNA): TGTGCCAGCAGCTTGGGACTAGCACCTCTCGAGCAGTACCTC. It yields the protein CASSLGLAPLEQYL.

This sequence joins TRBV6-9 and TRBJ2-2; TRBD2 agrees at 10 bases. Germline V gene data show CDR1 as MNHGY and CDR2 as SVAAGI. The CDR3 covers 15 residues. The V segment lost 3 bases and the J segment 8 bases; nucleotides outside the gene matches: 6. In DNA form, the CDR3 reads TGTGCCAGCAGTTACCCCCTAGCGGGGGTTGGGGAGCTGTTTTTT. Translation: CASSYPLAGVGELFF.

This clonotype was counted a few times. The chain uses TRBV14 and TRBJ2-5, with D unclear. Germline V lookup: CDR1 SGHDN, CDR2 FVKESK. The V end lost 2 bases, the J end lost 2 bases, and 15 bases lay between the germline ends. The CDR3 contains 16 residues. CDR3 amino acids: CASSQSGRSEQETQYF. As DNA, the CDR3 is TGTGCCAGCAGCCAATCCGGCAGAAGTGAACAAGAGACCCAGTACTTC. The complete variable domain, with remaining parts taken from reference TRBV14 and TRBJ2-5, reads EAGVTQFPSHSVIEKGQTVTLRCDPISGHDNLYWYRRVMGKEIKFLLHFVKESKQDESGMPNNRFLAERTGGTYSTLKVQPAELEDSGVYFCASSQSGRSEQETQYFGPGTRLLVL.

This clonotype was seen only once. A read error is possible here, since a much larger clone lies one base away. V is TRBV28 and J is TRBJ2-7; D possibly corresponds to TRBD2 (6 bases). Germline V gives CDR1 MDHEN, CDR2 SYDVKM. The CDR3 has 14 residues. The CDR3 region has the DNA TGTGCCAGCAGCCCATGGGAGGACTCCTACGAGCGGTACTTC. It translates to CASSPWEDSYERYF. Supplemented by reference TRBV28 and TRBJ2-7, the full variable domain reads DVKVTQSSRYLVKRTGEKVFLECVQDMDHENMFWYRQDPGLGLRLIYFSYDVKMKEKGDIPEGYSVSREKKERFSLILESASTNQTSMYLCASSPWEDSYERYFGPGTRLTVT.

This sequence joins TRBV12-3 or TRBV12-4 and TRBJ1-5, with TRBD1 as a possible D gene (5 bases). V lost 6 bases, J lost 6 bases, and 21 bases lay in between. The CDR3 has 16 residues. CDR3 DNA: TGTGCCAGCAGCGCTAACAGGCCCCTAAGTGGTCAGCCCCAGCATTTT. It specifies CASSANRPLSGQPQHF.

The V call is TRBV7-9, the J call TRBJ2-3; D is tentatively TRBD1 or TRBD2 (5 bases each). The V end was cut by 2 bases, the J end by 4 bases, with 10 bases between. The CDR3 consists of 14 residues. Germline V lookup: CDR1 SEHNR, CDR2 FQNEAQ (reference sequence). DNA for the CDR3: TGTGCCAGCAGCTTACTCCGGGGCGCAGATACGCAGTATTTT. This gives the protein CASSLLRGADTQYF.

This rearrangement joins TRBV6-5 to TRBJ2-3, with a weak D call TRBD2 (6 bases). The germline V gene has CDR1 MNHEY and CDR2 SVGAGI. This CDR3 comprises 14 residues. V lost 2 bases, J lost 1 base, and 7 bases lay in between. The CDR3 loop reads CASSYGGGTDTQYF. For the CDR3, the DNA is TGTGCCAGCAGTTACGGAGGGGGCACAGATACGCAGTATTTT.

The chain is built from TRBV7-9 and TRBJ1-2; 7 nucleotides align to TRBD1. This CDR3 has 14 residues. J was trimmed by 4 bases and V by 5 bases; bases with no gene match: 7. Germline V gene data show CDR1 as SEHNR and CDR2 as FQNEAQ (reference sequence). The CDR3 protein is CASSLQGVGYGYTF. In DNA, the CDR3 is TGTGCCAGCAGCCTTCAGGGGGTTGGCTATGGCTACACCTTC.

This clonotype was detected a few times. The V gene is TRBV29-1, the J gene TRBJ1-1, with D possibly being TRBD1 (5 bases). Germline V CDR1 and CDR2: SQVTM, ANQGSEA. The CDR3 loop spans 12 amino acids. The V end lost 3 bases, the J end lost 1 base, and 6 bases lay between the germline ends. DNA for the CDR3: TGCAGCGTTGATGACAGGAACACTGAAGCTTTCTTT. It translates to CSVDDRNTEAFF. Full variable domain (remainder filled in from reference TRBV29-1 and TRBJ1-1): SAVISQKPSRDICQRGTSLTIQCQVDSQVTMMFWYRQQPGQSLTLIATANQGSEATYESGFVIDKFPISRPNLTFSTLTVSNMSPEDSSIYLCSVDDRNTEAFFGQGTRLTVV.

The V call is TRBV5-5, the J call TRBJ2-7; TRBD2 matches 7 bases. There are 14 residues in the CDR3. After removal of 2 bases from V and 4 bases from J, the junction contained 6 bases not matched to a gene. From germline, CDR1 is SGHKS and CDR2 YYEKEE (reference sequence). The CDR3 sequence is CASSFYGTTYEQYF. The CDR3 nucleotides read TGTGCCAGCAGCTTTTACGGGACTACGTACGAGCAGTACTTC. The whole variable domain, remainder taken from reference TRBV5-5 and TRBJ2-7, is DAGVTQSPTHLIKTRGQQVTLRCSPISGHKSVSWYQQVLGQGPQFIFQYYEKEERGRGNFPDRFSARQFPNYSSELNVNALLLGDSALYLCASSFYGTTYEQYFGPGTRLTVT.

This clonotype was observed a few times. The CDR3 is CAISEPGQGISYEQYF. CDR3 coding DNA: TGTGCCATCAGTGAACCGGGACAGGGGATTTCCTACGAGCAGTACTTC. The rearrangement joins TRBV10-3 to TRBJ2-7, with 10 bases lining up with TRBD1. The CDR3 consists of 16 residues. V dropped 3 bases and J dropped 1; count of bases not matched to a gene: 6. Germline V lookup: CDR1 ENHRY, CDR2 SYGVKD.

This clonotype was counted at least ten times. The rearrangement joins TRBV7-8 to TRBJ2-7, with 7 bases that match TRBD1. The CDR3 spans 16 residues. The trim removed 5 bases at V and 2 bases at J, leaving 12 bases unmatched. Germline loops: CDR1 SGHVS, CDR2 FQNEAQ. The CDR3 region is CASSARDSEGTYEQYF. Here the CDR3 DNA reads TGTGCCAGCAGCGCCCGGGACAGCGAAGGCACCTACGAGCAGTACTTC.

This clonotype was seen many times. The chain links TRBV7-2 to TRBJ2-5, with 8 nucleotides matching TRBD2. Per the germline V gene, CDR1 is SGHTA and CDR2 is FQGNSA. V dropped 1 base and J dropped 5; count of bases not matched to a gene: 6. This CDR3 is built from 15 residues. The chain's CDR3 is CASSLGSGNSETQYF. CDR3 sequence (DNA): TGTGCCAGCAGCTTAGGTAGCGGGAATTCGGAGACCCAGTACTTC. The variable domain in full, completed from reference TRBV7-2 and TRBJ2-5, reads GAGVSQSPSNKVTEKGKDVELRCDPISGHTALYWYRQSLGQGLEFLIYFQGNSAPDKSGLPSDRFSAERTGGSVSTLTIQRTQQEDSAVYLCASSLGSGNSETQYFGPGTRLLVL.